The 21 T cell receptor beta chains given below trace back to one sample, sequenced in a study of tumor-infiltrating lymphocytes in primary liver carcinoma. Total RNA amounting to roughly 480 ng was the source from which TCR beta cDNA was made with a constant-region primer. Construction of TCR beta libraries relied on three successive nested multiplex PCR rounds employing slightly modified ARM-PCR. Amplification in the first two PCR rounds was performed using TRBV1-TRBV30 forward primers and a C-beta reverse primer for 10 cycles each. Using its own MiXCR run on the multiplex PCR reads, TCRdb lists one record per CDR3 protein. The sample contains approximately 340,000 distinct CDR3 sequences, almost 65% of which appear only once. Germline DNA was extracted too, while blood RNA derived from unsorted whole blood. The sequenced sample consisted of peripheral blood. These receptors all stem from a man in his forties or fifties with primary liver carcinoma and hepatitis B virus infection.

Concerning this clonotype: Possible read error: a much larger clone is one base away. The gene calls are TRBV6-2 or TRBV6-3 and TRBJ1-1, with D perhaps TRBD1 (5 bases). With 0 bases removed from V and 0 bases from J, the gap between germline ends came to 11 bases. Germline V gene lookup returns CDR1 MNHEY and CDR2 SVGEGT. The CDR3 has 16 residues. The CDR3 DNA is TGTGCCAGCAGTTACTCGATGGGACTCCTGAACACTGAAGCTTTCTTT. Translation: CASSYSMGLLNTEAFF.

At least ten counts were recorded for this clonotype. The rearrangement joins TRBV6-6 to TRBJ2-5; 11 nucleotides line up with TRBD2. This CDR3 region has 18 residues. Germline V CDR1 and CDR2: MNHNY, SVGAGI (reference sequence). V dropped 0 bases and J dropped 5; count of bases not matched to a gene: 11. The CDR3 DNA sequence: TGTGCCAGCAGTTACTCGGTTAGCGGGAGGGCCCTGGGGGAGACCCAGTACTTC. Translated: CASSYSVSGRALGETQYF.

As regards this clonotype: A much larger clone lies a single base off, so this may be a read error. The chain has TRBV5-8 and TRBJ2-7, with D hard to call. CDR3 length equals 11 residues. Germline CDR1 SGHTS, CDR2 YDEGEE. CDR3 sequence: CVSSSTNEQYF. The CDR3 region has the DNA TGTGTCAGCAGCTCGACGAACGAGCAGTACTTC.

Details on this clonotype: Likely a read error: the CDR3 ends without its conserved phenylalanine or tryptophan. This sequence joins TRBV11-2 and TRBJ2-7, with 10 positions matching TRBD2. V shed 5 bases, J shed 1 base, and the junction held 5 bases outside the gene matches. Germline V gene lookup returns CDR1 SGHAT and CDR2 FQNNGV. The CDR3 extends over 15 amino acids. The CDR3 bases are TGTGCCAGCAGCCAACTAGCGGGGTCGTCCTACGAGCAGTACCTC. It translates to CASSQLAGSSYEQYL.

Turning to this clonotype: This CDR3 fails to terminate in the conserved phenylalanine or tryptophan, so it likely reflects a read error. The DNA is left out, because the CDR3 cannot be placed on it with certainty; the CDR3 is given as TCRdb lists it. The chain uses TRBV11-2 and TRBJ2-6. CDR1 is SGHAT and CDR2 is FQNNGV in the germline V gene. The CDR3 contains 15 residues when both ends are counted. This CDR3 is CASSPDTSGANVLTL.

At least ten counts were recorded for this clonotype. The chain uses TRBV6-2 or TRBV6-3 and TRBJ2-6, with D possibly called TRBD1 or TRBD2 (5 bases each). CDR1 and CDR2 from the germline V gene are MNHEY and SVGEGT. The V end lost 2 bases, the J end lost 3 bases, and 14 bases lay between the germline ends. This CDR3 comprises 17 residues. The CDR3 nucleotides are TGTGCCAGCAGTTACCTCGGGACCCTACTTGGGGCCAACGTCCTGACTTTC. As protein: CASSYLGTLLGANVLTF.

This clonotype was counted a single time. A much larger clone lies a single base off, so this may be a read error. The chain couples TRBV29-1 to TRBJ1-1; D remains ambiguous. This CDR3 is 14 amino acids long. V was pared by 7 bases and J by 0 bases, with 15 bases between. Germline values: CDR1 SQVTM, CDR2 ANQGSEA. The CDR3 sequence is CSATQQSMNTEAFF. The CDR3 DNA sequence: TGCAGCGCGACCCAGCAGTCGATGAACACTGAAGCTTTCTTT.

As for this clonotype: One junction end does not reproduce the germline sequence, and a read error may be involved. The chain links TRBV29-1 to TRBJ2-1; the match to TRBD1 covers 9 bases. There are 13 residues in the CDR3. Germline CDR1 is SQVTM and CDR2 is ANQGSEA. The DNA of the CDR3 is TGCAGTGTTGTCGGGACAGGGAGCAATGGGCAGTTCTTC. Protein sequence: CSVVGTGSNGQFF.

Notes on this clonotype: A much larger clone lies a single base off, so this may be a read error. Since the CDR3 does not end with the conserved phenylalanine or tryptophan, this likely comes from a read error. V gene TRBV4-2 combines with J gene TRBJ2-7, with D perhaps given as TRBD1 or TRBD2 (6 bases each). Trimming removed 0 bases at V and 5 bases at J, with 14 bases between. Per the germline V gene, CDR1 is LGHNA and CDR2 is YNFKEQ. CDR3 size: 15 residues. CDR3 sequence reads: CASSQDLRGGNEQYI. The CDR3 bases are TGTGCCAGCAGCCAAGATCTAAGAGGGGGGAACGAGCAGTACATC.

A word on this clonotype: A single base separates this from a much larger clone, so it may be a read error. Here the CDR3 reads CAGSSPYVGELFF. The DNA for the CDR3 is TGCGCCGGCAGCTCTCCCTACGTCGGGGAGCTGTTTTTT. V and J are TRBV5-1 and TRBJ2-2; D call uncertain. The germline V gene encodes CDR1 SGHRS and CDR2 YFSETQ. The CDR3 covers 13 residues.

Of note for this clonotype: One end of the junction fails to match germline, which may point to a read error. The J gene is TRBJ2-1, the V gene TRBV6-1; possible D gene TRBD2, 5 bases. In germline, CDR1 is MNHNS, CDR2 SASEGT. The CDR3 loop spans 16 amino acids. The CDR3 sequence is CASSEWAGNSYNEQLF. In nucleotides, the CDR3 is TGTGCCAGCAGTGAATGGGCCGGGAACTCCTACAATGAGCAGTTATTC.

As regards this clonotype: A much larger clone lies one base from this, so it may be a read error. The V and J genes are TRBV12-3 or TRBV12-4 and TRBJ1-4; weak D call: TRBD1 (6 bases). There are 14 residues in the CDR3. With 3 bases removed from V and 8 bases from J, the gap between germline ends came to 13 bases. This chain's CDR3 is CASSFGTWEEKLFF. CDR3 in DNA: TGTGCCAGCAGTTTCGGGACATGGGAAGAAAAACTGTTTTTT.

About this clonotype: A much larger clone lies a single base off, so this may be a read error. The V call is TRBV10-3, the J call TRBJ2-4; no clear D gene. Germline loops: CDR1 ENHRY, CDR2 SYGVKD. The CDR3 is 15 amino acids. The ends were cut back, 3 bases at V and 6 bases at J, with 15 bases in the middle. This CDR3 reads CAISDWGSVGNIQYF. The CDR3 DNA reads TGTGCCATCAGTGATTGGGGATCTGTCGGAAACATTCAGTACTTC.

This clonotype was counted ten times or more. V usage is TRBV6-2 or TRBV6-3 and J usage is TRBJ2-7, with D tentatively TRBD1 or TRBD2 (5 bases each). Trimming took 5 bases from V and 7 from J, leaving 21 bases between them. The CDR3 extends over 15 amino acids. CDR1 and CDR2 from the germline V gene are MNHEY and SVGEGT. DNA for the CDR3: TGTGCCAGCAGTAGACCGTGGGACCCCCCGGTGGAGCAGTACTTC. It encodes CASSRPWDPPVEQYF.

Notes on this clonotype: The junction and the germline gene differ at one end; a read error may be behind it. This chain joins TRBV11-1 and TRBJ2-1; 13 nucleotides align to TRBD2. The length of the CDR3 is 16 residues. Germline values: CDR1 SGHAT, CDR2 FQDESV (reference sequence). CDR3 bases: TGTGCCAGCAGCTTAGGACTAGCGGGAGGCTACAATGAGAAGTTGTTC. This sequence encodes CASSLGLAGGYNEKLF.

This rearrangement joins TRBV11-1 to TRBJ2-1; 8 bases map to TRBD2. This CDR3 spans 13 amino acids. V dropped 4 bases and J dropped 9; count of bases not matched to a gene: 5. Germline CDR1 and CDR2: SGHAT and FQDESV (reference sequence). The CDR3 region is CASSSISGIEQFF. The CDR3 DNA reads TGTGCCAGCAGCTCTATTAGCGGGATTGAGCAGTTCTTC.

On this clonotype itself: The germline gene is not matched at one end of the junction; a read error may be the cause. CDR3 sequence reads: CASGHGPGDNYAYTF. In DNA, the CDR3 is TGTGCCAGCGGCCATGGGCCAGGGGATAACTATGCCTACACCTTC. The chain is built from TRBV6-6 and TRBJ1-2; D might be TRBD1 (6 bases). This CDR3 has 15 residues. In germline, CDR1 is MNHNY, CDR2 SVGAGI (reference sequence).

The rearrangement links TRBV4-1 to TRBJ2-7; no firm D call. CDR1 and CDR2 (germline): MGHRA, YSYEKL. V lost 3 bases and J 6 bases, leaving 12 bases between the germline ends. The CDR3 covers 13 residues. DNA for the CDR3: TGCGCCAGCAGCCACGGGCTCCACTCCGAGCAGTACTTC. Its translation: CASSHGLHSEQYF.

Concerning this clonotype: An end of the junction differs from the germline gene, which may be a read error. J is TRBJ2-7 and V is TRBV29-1; D possibly corresponds to TRBD2 (5 bases). Germline CDR1 SQVTM, CDR2 ANQGSEA. The CDR3 runs 12 residues. CDR3 in DNA: TGCAGCGTTGAATCTGTTAGTAGCGAGCGGTACTTC. Its protein is CSVESVSSERYF.

The chain links TRBV5-1 to TRBJ1-2; 8 bases are a match to TRBD1. Unmatched junction bases numbered 15, after V lost 4 bases and J lost 7 bases. CDR1 is SGHRS, CDR2 YFSETQ, per germline. The CDR3 extends over 16 amino acids. This CDR3 reads CASSLDLTGAVGGYTF. The CDR3 DNA sequence: TGCGCCAGCAGCCTAGATTTGACAGGGGCTGTTGGTGGCTACACCTTC.

Regarding this clonotype: Because the CDR3 is missing its conserved closing phenylalanine or tryptophan, this is likely a read error. The chain employs TRBV6-1 and TRBJ1-2, with TRBD1 as a possible D gene (5 bases). Germline V gives CDR1 MNHNS, CDR2 SASEGT. This CDR3 region has 13 residues. This CDR3 reads CVSSPTASAGYTS. CDR3 sequence (DNA): TGCGTCAGCAGCCCGACAGCCTCGGCTGGCTACACCTCC.